Below, 14 T cell receptor beta chains from the same sample are listed, as sequenced in a study of T cells in localized non-small cell lung cancer. TCRdb's table, derived via immunoSEQ multiplex PCR, lists solely in-frame clones and lacks some. The sample shows about 30,000 clones, approximately 86% of them seen only once. Sequenced material: peripheral blood, taken before any cancer treatment. The receptors stem from a male donor aged 60 or older with stage I lung adenocarcinoma.

The chain uses TRBV28 and TRBJ2-3, with 11 bases fitting TRBD1. V dropped 0 bases and J dropped 1; count of bases not matched to a gene: 9. This CDR3 comprises 19 residues. Germline V gene sequence: CDR1 MDHEN, CDR2 SYDVKM. The CDR3 coding sequence is TGTGCCAGCAGTTTATGGACCGGGACAGGGGGACTTCGCACAGATACGCAGTATTTT. Residues: CASSLWTGTGGLRTDTQYF.

This rearrangement joins TRBV6-5 to TRBJ1-2, with D maybe TRBD1 (5 bases). Germline V lookup: CDR1 MNHEY, CDR2 SVGAGI. Trimming cost V 2 bases and J 6 bases, with 16 bases left between them. There are 15 residues in the CDR3. In nucleotides, the CDR3 is TGTGCCAGCAGTTACACCAGGGAGGCTAGGAATGGCTACACCTTC. Protein sequence: CASSYTREARNGYTF.

J is TRBJ1-6 and V is TRBV18, with TRBD1 matching over 7 bases. The ends lost 4 bases at V and 10 bases at J; junction bases unmatched: 7. Per germline, CDR1 KGHSH and CDR2 LQKENI. CDR3 length: 14 residues. The DNA of the CDR3 is TGTGCCAGCTCACGCGACAGGGTGGGGTCACCCCTCCACTTT. Translation: CASSRDRVGSPLHF.

The V call is TRBV10-3, the J call TRBJ2-7; 9 nucleotides match TRBD1. The V segment lost 6 bases and the J segment 2 bases; nucleotides outside the gene matches: 2. Germline V gives CDR1 ENHRY, CDR2 SYGVKD. There are 13 residues in the CDR3. The CDR3 coding sequence is TGTGCCATCAGGGGACAGGGTGCCTACGAGCAGTACTTC. This codes for CAIRGQGAYEQYF.

This clone was observed once. The V call is TRBV5-1, the J call TRBJ1-2, with D possibly TRBD1 on 6 matching bases. The CDR3 totals 13 residues. The V end was cut by 0 bases, the J end by 8 bases, with 11 bases between. The germline V gene has CDR1 SGHRS and CDR2 YFSETQ. The CDR3 sequence: CASSLDRVAGYTF. The CDR3 DNA follows: TGCGCCAGCAGCTTGGACAGGGTCGCGGGCTACACCTTC. The whole variable domain, filled in from reference TRBV5-1 and TRBJ1-2, reads KAGVTQTPRYLIKTRGQQVTLSCSPISGHRSVSWYQQTPGQGLQFLFEYFSETQRNKGNFPGRFSGRQFSNSRSEMNVSTLELGDSALYLCASSLDRVAGYTFGSGTRLTVV.

This chain links TRBV30 with TRBJ2-5; weak D call: TRBD2 (7 bases). Germline V gene lookup returns CDR1 GTSNPN and CDR2 SVGIG (reference sequence). This CDR3 is built from 11 residues. Trimming pared 5 bases from V and 5 bases from J, leaving 9 bases between. DNA for the CDR3: TGTGCCTGGGAGGGGGGGGAGACCCAGTACTTC. Protein product: CAWEGGETQYF. The entire variable domain, with the rest obtained from reference TRBV30 and TRBJ2-5, is as follows: SQTIHQWPATLVQPVGSPLSLECTVEGTSNPNLYWYRQAAGRGLQLLFYSVGIGQISSEVPQNLSASRPQDRQFILSSKKLLLSDSGFYLCAWEGGETQYFGPGTRLLVL.

The V gene is TRBV5-1, the J gene TRBJ2-7; TRBD2 matches at 8 bases. This CDR3 spans 15 amino acids. The trim removed 0 bases at V and 1 base at J, leaving 3 bases unmatched. Looked up from germline, CDR1 is SGHRS and CDR2 is YFSETQ. The CDR3 nucleotides are TGCGCCAGCAGCTTGGGGGCTAGCGGGTCCTACGAGCAGTACTTC. It translates to CASSLGASGSYEQYF.

The chain employs TRBV10-3 and TRBJ2-5; D is unclear. CDR3 length equals 13 residues. V was cut by 3 bases and J by 2 bases, with 7 bases left in between. Germline lookup yields CDR1 ENHRY and CDR2 SYGVKD. The CDR3 DNA reads TGTGCCATCAGTGACAATAATCAAGAGACCCAGTACTTC. Amino acids: CAISDNNQETQYF.

This clone was seen a single time. The rearrangement uses TRBV30 and TRBJ2-5; D not resolved. Trimming removed 7 bases from V and 0 bases from J, with 9 bases in between. Germline loops: CDR1 GTSNPN, CDR2 SVGIG (reference sequence). The CDR3 length is 12 residues. As DNA, the CDR3 is TGTGCCTTTGGCCTGTACCAAGAGACCCAGTACTTC. It is translated as CAFGLYQETQYF.

The chain recombines TRBV5-1 with TRBJ1-2; tentative D call: TRBD1 (5 bases). Germline loops: CDR1 SGHRS, CDR2 YFSETQ. The length of the CDR3 is 15 residues. Deletions cut 3 bases from V and 4 bases from J, with 16 bases between. The CDR3 coding sequence is TGCGCCAGCAGCTATTTATATGGGGACGGCTATGGCTACACCTTC. It is translated as CASSYLYGDGYGYTF.

The V call is TRBV7-2, the J call TRBJ2-1; 8 bases agree with TRBD1. J gave up 4 bases and V 4 bases, and 3 bases lay outside the gene matches. The germline V gene has CDR1 SGHTA and CDR2 FQGNSA. This CDR3 spans 14 amino acids. The CDR3 DNA follows: TGTGCCAGCAGCTCTGGGGACAGGTACAATGAGCAGTTCTTC. Protein: CASSSGDRYNEQFF.

The genes are TRBV2 and TRBJ2-3; the D is unclear. Germline V CDR1 and CDR2: SNHLY, FYNNEI. This CDR3 has 16 amino acids. The V gene lost 3 bases and the J gene lost 4 bases, with 17 bases spanning the gap. The CDR3 region has the DNA TGTGCCAGCAGTGATAGCCGAACAGTTGGGGCAGATACGCAGTATTTT. This encodes CASSDSRTVGADTQYF. Variable domain in full (rest from reference TRBV2 and TRBJ2-3): EPEVTQTPSHQVTQMGQEVILRCVPISNHLYFYWYRQILGQKVEFLVSFYNNEISEKSEIFDDQFSVERPDGSNFTLKIRSTKLEDSAMYFCASSDSRTVGADTQYFGPGTRLTVL.

V is TRBV7-2 and J is TRBJ2-7; D is uncertain. CDR1 is SGHTA, CDR2 FQGNSA, per germline. Trimming removed 0 bases from V and 4 bases from J, with 7 bases in between. The CDR3 covers 13 residues. The CDR3 protein is CASSLAPGYEQYF. The CDR3 DNA sequence: TGTGCCAGCAGCTTAGCGCCAGGATACGAGCAGTACTTC.

The chain links TRBV28 to TRBJ1-4, with D unresolved. With 2 bases removed from V and 8 bases from J, the gap between germline ends came to 12 bases. From germline, CDR1 is MDHEN and CDR2 SYDVKM. The CDR3 runs to 14 residues. The CDR3 region has the DNA TGTGCCAGCAGTTTAGAGGGATTCGGAGAAAAACTGTTTTTT. It translates to CASSLEGFGEKLFF.